The clone carrying this T cell receptor beta chain was detected only a few times. 13 Jbeta primers and 60 Vbeta primers were used for the PCR. Profiled with immunoSEQ multiplex PCR; TCRdb holds only in-frame clones, not every one. Here the sample spans 95,000 to 150,000 clones, 77% being singletons. The data derive from a study of cytomegalovirus exposure and HLA in healthy donors. V was clipped by 8 bases and J by 3 bases, with 17 bases between them. CDR3 length equals 14 residues. Germline assignment: CDR1 SGHRS and CDR2 YFSETQ. This TCR came from a human donor in good health. The chain employs TRBV5-1 and TRBJ1-2; TRBD1 might be the D (5 bases). Input material: PBMCs. CDR3 nucleotides: TGCGCCAGTTCTCCTGACAGCGCCTACTATGGCTACACCTTC. The encoded protein is CASSPDSAYYGYTF.